The source of this T cell receptor beta chain is a study of CD8+CD57+ T cells in acquired aplastic anemia. Study summary: An average of roughly 3.2 ug of DNA was obtained from sorted CD4+ and CD8+ cells. On average, healthy donors gave some 11 million reads for CD4+ cells.

CDR1 is SGHAT, CDR2 FQNNGV, per germline. Trimming took 0 bases from V and 4 from J, leaving 9 bases between them. The CDR3 runs 14 residues. This clonotype was observed many times. Its antigen is not identified. Profiles of TCR beta VDJ and CDR3 were generated from a genomic DNA template. A single record per CDR3 protein comes from TCRdb applying MiXCR to the reads. Of about 190,000 distinct CDR3 sequences listed, approximately 52% are singletons. The study's findings and limits: Patients and controls shared fewer than 30 CD8+ CDR3 sequences. Patients and controls were not found to differ significantly in CD8+ Simpson's diversity.

Sequenced material: sorted CD4+, CD8+, or CD8+CD57+ T cells (not recorded which) from PBMCs. The receptor was isolated from a human donor in good health, serving as a control. The J gene is TRBJ1-2, the V gene TRBV11-2; D call uncertain. CDR3 nucleotides: TGTGCCAGCAGCTTAGACCCCCTCTCCTATGGCTACACCTTC. Encoded protein: CASSLDPLSYGYTF.